The rows below give T cell receptor beta chains drawn from one sample of a study of blood T cell repertoires in COVID-19. The assay was immunoSEQ multiplex PCR, and TCRdb's table has in-frame clones only and misses some. In the table there are about 200,000 clones, about 88% of which are singletons. The specimen sequenced was peripheral blood. These receptors were obtained from a man aged 50-60 years with COVID-19, enrolled during active disease. Both conserved end residues are part of each CDR3. Each record gives: V gene, J gene, clone size, D gene, CDR3 DNA, CDR3 protein. D genes are given only for firm matches. Some rows have no size entry. The others give once, few or many, or a class for an expanded clone.

TRBV5-1	TRBJ2-2	once	NA	TGCGCCAGCAGAACGGACAGCGACACCGGGGAGCTGTTTTTT	CASRTDSDTGELFF
TRBV29-1	TRBJ1-3	NA	NA	TGCAGCGCCTCCAGGGCTTCTGGAAACACCATATATTTT	CSASRASGNTIYF
TRBV30	TRBJ2-2	NA	TRBD2	TGTGCCTGGAGTGACAGCGGGAGAGTTACCGGGGAGCTGTTTTTT	CAWSDSGRVTGELFF
TRBV14	TRBJ2-3	once	NA	TGTGCCAGCAGCCAAGAGGGGGCCAGGACCATACTGCCGGATACGCAGTATTTT	CASSQEGARTILPDTQYF
TRBV11-2	TRBJ2-5	NA	NA	TGTGCCAGCAGCGCGGGGTACCAAGAGACCCAGTACTTC	CASSAGYQETQYF
TRBV7-6	TRBJ1-6	NA	TRBD1	TGTGCCAGCAGCCCCATACCTCGGGACAGGGTGGTCCGAGGGTCACCCCTCCACTTT	CASSPIPRDRVVRGSPLHF
TRBV9	TRBJ1-2	NA	NA	TGTGCCAGCAGCGTAGACGGAGCTAACTATGGCTACACCTTC	CASSVDGANYGYTF
TRBV6-5	TRBJ2-7	NA	TRBD2	TGTGCCAGCAGCGATTGGACTAGCTCTGGAGAGCAGTACTTC	CASSDWTSSGEQYF
TRBV5-5	TRBJ2-2	NA	NA	TGTGCCAGCAGCCCAATGAGGGCCTCCACCGGGGAGCTGTTTTTT	CASSPMRASTGELFF
TRBV19	TRBJ2-2	NA	TRBD2	TGTGCCAGTAGTCCCGGGTCGGGGGGAGCCCCCGGGGAGCTGTTTTTT	CASSPGSGGAPGELFF
TRBV7-9	TRBJ1-4	few	NA	TGTGCCAGCAGCCCAGACGACAGAGATGAAAAACTGTTTTTT	CASSPDDRDEKLFF
TRBV19	TRBJ2-3	NA	TRBD1	TGTGCCAGTAGTAATTTTCCAAGTGGGACAGGGGGCACAGATACGCAGTATTTT	CASSNFPSGTGGTDTQYF
TRBV2	TRBJ2-3	NA	TRBD1	TGTGCCAGCAGCCGACAGGGCCCCATAGATACGCAGTATTTT	CASSRQGPIDTQYF
TRBV7-7	TRBJ2-2	few	NA	TGTGCCAGCAGCTCGACAGTCACCGGGGAGCTGTTTTTT	CASSSTVTGELFF
TRBV6-5	TRBJ2-5	few	TRBD2	TGTGCCAGCATGGTTACTAGCGGTTCAGGTGGAACCCAGTACTTC	CASMVTSGSGGTQYF
TRBV1	TRBJ2-1	NA	NA	TGCACCAGCAGCCCACATAAACGATTTGGACTAGCGGGCGCACGCGGCCACAATGAGCAGTTCTTC	CTSSPHKRFGLAGARGHNEQFF
TRBV4-1	TRBJ2-2	NA	NA	TGCGCCAGCAGCCAGAACCGGGATGATTACACCGGGGAGCTGTTTTTT	CASSQNRDDYTGELFF
TRBV12-3/TRBV12-4	TRBJ2-7	once	NA	TGTGCCAGCAGTTTGCGAGGCTACGAGCAGTACTTC	CASSLRGYEQYF
TRBV27	TRBJ1-6	NA	NA	TGTGCCAGCAATACCTTAACAGGGTCTGGCTCACCCCTCCACTTT	CASNTLTGSGSPLHF
TRBV7-2	TRBJ1-2	NA	NA	TGTGCCAGCAGCTCGTACGGGAGCCAAAACTATGGCTACACCTTC	CASSSYGSQNYGYTF
TRBV6-5	TRBJ2-4	NA	TRBD1	TGTGCCAGCAGTTCAGCCGGGACAGGGGGTAACATTCAGTACTTC	CASSSAGTGGNIQYF
TRBV29-1	TRBJ2-5	NA	TRBD2	TGCAGCGTTGTGGGGGCGGCGGGAGGGGAGACCCAGTACTTC	CSVVGAAGGETQYF
TRBV9	TRBJ2-7	NA	NA	TGTGCCAGCAGCGCCGGGACTGTACCCTACGAGCAGTACTTC	CASSAGTVPYEQYF
TRBV12-5	TRBJ2-1	once	NA	TGTGCTAGTGGTGAGCGGTATTACAATGAGCAGTTCTTC	CASGERYYNEQFF
TRBV28	TRBJ2-5	NA	NA	TGTGCCAGCAGACCCCAGGGGCGCCAAGAGACCCAGTACTTC	CASRPQGRQETQYF
TRBV7-6	TRBJ1-4	NA	NA	TGTGCCAGCAGCCCGAGGGACACCGCATATGAAAAACTGTTTTTT	CASSPRDTAYEKLFF
TRBV3-1/TRBV3-2	TRBJ2-1	NA	TRBD2	TGTGCCAGCAGCTATGGGACTAGCGGGGCCTTCGGCGAGCAGTTCTTC	CASSYGTSGAFGEQFF
TRBV29-1	TRBJ2-2	NA	TRBD2	TGCAGCGTTCAAGCGGGAGGTCCCGGGGAGCTGTTTTTT	CSVQAGGPGELFF
TRBV7-9	TRBJ2-3	once	TRBD2	TGTGCCAGCAGCCCCGGGGGGGTGAGCACAGATACGCAGTATTTT	CASSPGGVSTDTQYF
TRBV11-2	TRBJ1-3	NA	NA	TGTGCCAGCAGCCCGGTCCGGGGGAGCTCTGGAAACACCATATATTTT	CASSPVRGSSGNTIYF
TRBV5-1	TRBJ1-1	NA	NA	TGCGCCAGCAGCTTACGGGTAATGAACACTGAAGCTTTCTTT	CASSLRVMNTEAFF
TRBV5-1	TRBJ2-7	NA	TRBD2	TGCGCCAGCAATAGGGAGGGGCCCTACGAGCAGTACTTC	CASNREGPYEQYF
TRBV7-9	TRBJ2-7	NA	TRBD2	TGTGCCAGCAGCGCCAGACTAGCGGGAGTCGAGCAGTACTTC	CASSARLAGVEQYF
TRBV4-1	TRBJ2-7	NA	TRBD2	TGCGCCAGCAGCCAAGATTTTGCGGGGGGGACCTACGAGCAGTACTTC	CASSQDFAGGTYEQYF
TRBV18	TRBJ1-2	NA	TRBD1	TGTGCCAGCTCCCCCCTGGGACAGGGGAGCTATGGCTACACCTTC	CASSPLGQGSYGYTF
TRBV5-4	TRBJ2-6	once	TRBD1	TGTGCCAGCAGCTTACCGGGACAGGGCACTGGGGCCAACGTCCTGACTTTC	CASSLPGQGTGANVLTF
TRBV5-4	TRBJ2-3	NA	TRBD2	TGTGCCAGCAGCTTGGTGGTAGCGGGAGGCACAGATACGCAGTATTTT	CASSLVVAGGTDTQYF
TRBV6-2/TRBV6-3	TRBJ2-2	once	NA	TGTGCCAGCAGTTACTCCGGAGGGGCCCCCCCCGGGGAGCTGTTTTTT	CASSYSGGAPPGELFF
TRBV14	TRBJ1-2	NA	TRBD1	TGTGCCAGCAGCACCCGACAGGGACAGTCCTATGGCTACACCTTC	CASSTRQGQSYGYTF
TRBV20-1	TRBJ1-4	NA	NA	TGCAGTGCTAGAGGGGCTGAAAAACTGTTTTTT	CSARGAEKLFF
TRBV28	TRBJ1-2	NA	TRBD1	TGTGCCAGCAGTTTATTCCGACAGGGGGAGGGCTACACCTTC	CASSLFRQGEGYTF
TRBV7-8	TRBJ2-5	NA	NA	TGTGCCAGCAGCTTACGGACTCTCGGAGAGACCCAGTACTTC	CASSLRTLGETQYF
TRBV11-1	TRBJ2-1	NA	TRBD2	TGTGCCAGCAGACCGACTAGCGACTCCTACAATGAGCAGTTCTTC	CASRPTSDSYNEQFF
TRBV12-3/TRBV12-4	TRBJ1-6	NA	TRBD1	TGTGCCAGCAGTCCGGACAGGGTGACACCCCTCCACTTT	CASSPDRVTPLHF
TRBV7-9	TRBJ2-7	NA	NA	TGTGCCAGCAGCTCGCTGGACAGTCTGTCCTACGAGCAGTACTTC	CASSSLDSLSYEQYF
TRBV10-1	TRBJ2-7	once	TRBD1	TGCGCCAGCAGTGATTCTCCGGGACAGGGGGCGAATCGTCAGTACTTC	CASSDSPGQGANRQYF
TRBV28	TRBJ2-7	NA	NA	TGTGCCAGCACCCGACCTGGAGATTGGTCGTACGAGCAGTACTTC	CASTRPGDWSYEQYF
TRBV6-5	TRBJ1-5	NA	TRBD1	TGTGCCAGCCGAAAGGACAGGTGGGATCAGCCCCAGCATTTT	CASRKDRWDQPQHF
TRBV30	TRBJ2-7	NA	TRBD2	TGTGCCTGGAGGCGAGGTAGCGGGAGTAGCTGGTACGAGCAGTACTTC	CAWRRGSGSSWYEQYF
TRBV5-1	TRBJ1-1	NA	NA	TGCGCCAGCAGCTCTTCCGCTCAGGGGACCACTGAAGCTTTCTTT	CASSSSAQGTTEAFF
TRBV12-5	TRBJ2-5	NA	TRBD2	TGTGCTAGTGGCCTCGGACTAGCGGGGGGGCCCTTTCAAGAGACCCAGTACTTC	CASGLGLAGGPFQETQYF
TRBV5-1	TRBJ2-2	once	TRBD2	TGCGCCAGCAGCCCCTATACGGGAGGCGCCACCGGGGAGCTGTTTTTT	CASSPYTGGATGELFF
TRBV28	TRBJ1-5	NA	TRBD1	TGTGCCAGCAGTTTCCGCCCGACAGGGGATAGGCGTAGCAATCAGCCCCAGCATTTT	CASSFRPTGDRRSNQPQHF
TRBV21-1	TRBJ2-7	once	NA	TGTGCCAGCAGCAAAGTTTCCGGGGGGAGTTATGAGCAGTACTTC	CASSKVSGGSYEQYF
TRBV7-9	TRBJ2-1	NA	NA	TGTGCCAGCAGCTTCGGTGTGAAGCAGTTCTTC	CASSFGVKQFF
TRBV3-1/TRBV3-2	TRBJ2-7	NA	TRBD1	TGTGCCAGCAGCCGGGACAGCACCTACGAGCAGTACTTC	CASSRDSTYEQYF
TRBV28	TRBJ1-1	once	TRBD1	TGTGCCAGCAGTTCCGGACAGGGGTGGAGCACTGAAGCTTTCTTT	CASSSGQGWSTEAFF
TRBV6-5	TRBJ2-1	many	TRBD2	TGTGCCAGCAGTTACTGGGCTAGCGGGAGGGCCGGTGAGCAGTTCTTC	CASSYWASGRAGEQFF
TRBV5-1	TRBJ2-3	NA	TRBD2	TGCGCCAGCAGCTTGGAACTAGCGGGGGCTCGGGGGGATTCAGATACGCAGTATTTT	CASSLELAGARGDSDTQYF